Listed below are T cell receptor beta chains from one sample, sequenced in a study of T cells after yellow fever vaccination. TCRdb used MiXCR to reprocess the 5' RACE reads, holding one entry per CDR3 protein. This table has just under 600,000 distinct CDR3 sequences, 13% appearing once. Sequenced material: PBMCs, taken on the day of the yellow fever booster vaccination. These receptors originate from a man in his thirties or forties who received the YFV17D yellow fever vaccine. Each CDR3 is given with its conserved first and last residue. A D gene is named only where the DNA matches it firmly. For some rows the clone size is stated as once, few or many, or as a class when expanded; others skip it.

>TRBJ2-1|.|TRBV5-1|TRBD2
TGCGCCAGCAGCTTTTCAGCGGGAGGCAATGAGCAGTTCTTC
CASSFSAGGNEQFF
>TRBJ2-1|few|TRBV11-2|TRBD2
TGTGCCAGCAGCTCAAGGACTAGCGGGAGCGATGAGCAGTTCTTC
CASSSRTSGSDEQFF
>TRBJ2-3|.|TRBV20-1|TRBD2
TGCAGTGCCCACTCTAGCGGGAGGGCCGTGACAGATACGCAGTATTTT
CSAHSSGRAVTDTQYF
>TRBJ2-7|few|TRBV14|.
TGTGCCAGCAGCCAGTCAGGCAGTTATTCCTACGAGCAGTACTTC
CASSQSGSYSYEQYF
>TRBJ2-5|.|TRBV25-1|TRBD2
TGTGCCAGCAGTGAGGGAAAGCGGGAGCATCAAGAGACCCAGTACTTC
CASSEGKREHQETQYF
>TRBJ2-3|many|TRBV6-5|.
TGTGCCAGCAGTTACGTCACCGTAGGTGCCACAGATACGCAGTATTTT
CASSYVTVGATDTQYF
>TRBJ2-1|few|TRBV5-4|TRBD2
TGTGCCAGCAGCTCCCTAGCGGAACGCTCCTACAATGAGCAGTTCTTC
CASSSLAERSYNEQFF
>TRBJ2-2|few|TRBV11-2|TRBD2
TGTGCCAGCAGCCGGAACCCGGGACTAGCGGGAGGATGGAACACCGGGGAGCTGTTTTTT
CASSRNPGLAGGWNTGELFF
>TRBJ1-6|.|TRBV6-1|TRBD1
TGTGCCAGCAGGGGACAGGGGACTTCACCCCTCCACTTT
CASRGQGTSPLHF
>TRBJ2-3|many|TRBV15|.
TGTGCCACCAGCCCCGGGTGGGGCCAGATGGCGCAGTATTTT
CATSPGWGQMAQYF
>TRBJ1-6|.|TRBV6-5|.
TGTGCCAGCAGTTACTCTCCAGGGGAGGGTTCACCCCTCCACTTT
CASSYSPGEGSPLHF
>TRBJ2-2|few|TRBV7-2|.
TGTGCCAGCAGCTTAGGGTTGACTAGCACCGGGGAGCTGTTTTTT
CASSLGLTSTGELFF
>TRBJ2-7|.|TRBV12-3/TRBV12-4|.
TGTGCCAGCACCTCTGAGGGGCGCGGGTACGAGCAGTACTTC
CASTSEGRGYEQYF
>TRBJ1-2|.|TRBV28|TRBD1
TGTGCCAGCAGGGACAGGGGGCTTGGCTATGGCTACACCTTC
CASRDRGLGYGYTF
>TRBJ2-7|few|TRBV7-2|.
TGTGCCAGCGGAGACGGAGGGCCCTACGAGCAGTACTTC
CASGDGGPYEQYF
>TRBJ2-7|few|TRBV19|.
TGTGCCAGTAGTATTCGGGTACACTACGAGCAGTACTTC
CASSIRVHYEQYF
>TRBJ2-5|.|TRBV6-1|TRBD2
TGTGCCAGCAGGCGGGAGTCGGTTGAGACCCAGTACTTC
CASRRESVETQYF
>TRBJ1-1|many|TRBV20-1|.
TGCAGTGCTAGAGGACCTCCGGGACACGGGAACACTGAAGCTTTCTTT
CSARGPPGHGNTEAFF
>TRBJ2-7|few|TRBV3-1|TRBD1
TGTGCCAGCAGCCAAGCCTTTCTGACAGGGAACTACGAGCAGTACTTC
CASSQAFLTGNYEQYF
>TRBJ2-5|.|TRBV20-1|.
TGCAGTGCTAGAGATCCGAGGTTCCAAGAGACCCAGTACTTC
CSARDPRFQETQYF
>TRBJ2-7|few|TRBV10-3|.
TGTGCCATCAGTGAAGGGGCCCGCGGCTCCTACGAGCAGTACTTC
CAISEGARGSYEQYF
>TRBJ2-5|.|TRBV20-1|.
TGCAGTGCTACAAGCCAGGGTTTTATAGAGACCCAGTACTTC
CSATSQGFIETQYF
>TRBJ2-3|few|TRBV5-6|TRBD2
TGTGCCAGCAGCTCAAGACTAGCGGGAGGGAATACGCAGTATTTT
CASSSRLAGGNTQYF
>TRBJ1-2|few|TRBV29-1|.
TGCAGCGTGGGGGCAGGAGATGGCTACACCTTC
CSVGAGDGYTF
>TRBJ2-7|few|TRBV5-1|.
TGCGCCAGCAGCTTCGGACGGGGCGGCGAGCAGTACTTC
CASSFGRGGEQYF
>TRBJ2-1|.|TRBV29-1|TRBD2
TGCAGCGTTGAATTGGGGACTAGCGGAAGTTACAATGAGCAGTTCTTC
CSVELGTSGSYNEQFF
>TRBJ2-1|few|TRBV5-4|.
TGTGCCAGCAGCTCATCCCTAATAAGCTCCTACAATGAGCAGTTCTTC
CASSSSLISSYNEQFF
>TRBJ2-1|.|TRBV12-3/TRBV12-4|TRBD2
TGTGCCAGCAGTTACCTACTAGCGGGAGGGGGCGATGAGCAGTTCTTC
CASSYLLAGGGDEQFF
>TRBJ1-2|.|TRBV20-1|.
TGCAGTGCTAGAGATATCCGGGAAGGCTACACCTTC
CSARDIREGYTF
>TRBJ2-7|.|TRBV29-1|.
TGCAGCGTTGAAGCGGAGGACAACTACGAGCAGTACTTC
CSVEAEDNYEQYF
>TRBJ2-2|few|TRBV6-1|.
TGTGCCAGCACCCTAGGCGGAGGGCCTGGCGGGGAGCTGTTTTTT
CASTLGGGPGGELFF
>TRBJ1-2|.|TRBV29-1|TRBD1
TGCAGCGTTGTAGACAGGGTTGCAGGAGGCTACACCTTC
CSVVDRVAGGYTF
>TRBJ1-1|.|TRBV7-8|.
TGTGCCAGCAGCTTAGTTTTTGGGGGGGACGCATTT
CASSLVFGGDAF
>TRBJ2-2|few|TRBV5-1|.
TGCGCCAGCAGCTTGGACAGGGTTACCGGGGAGCTGTTTTTT
CASSLDRVTGELFF
>TRBJ2-1|.|TRBV20-1|.
TGCAGTGCTAGGTTGGAAACGGGCCCACTCTACAATGAGCAGTTCTTC
CSARLETGPLYNEQFF
>TRBJ2-7|many|TRBV7-2|.
TGTGCCAGCAGCTTAAGCGGTCGAAGCTCCTACGAGCAGTACTTC
CASSLSGRSSYEQYF
>TRBJ1-1|few|TRBV20-1|.
TGCAGTGCTAGAAGGGACCCGAACACTGAAGCTTTCTTT
CSARRDPNTEAFF
>TRBJ2-1|few|TRBV4-3|.
TGCGCCAGCAGCTCCCAGTGGACAACGACCTACAATGAGCAGTTCTTC
CASSSQWTTTYNEQFF
>TRBJ2-5|few|TRBV9|.
TGTGCCAGCAGCGTGAATCCCCGCGGGCCCACAGAGACCCAGTACTTC
CASSVNPRGPTETQYF
>TRBJ2-7|few|TRBV5-1|TRBD1
TGCGCCAGCAGCTCGGACAGGGAGGTCTACGAGCAGTACTTC
CASSSDREVYEQYF
>TRBJ1-1|.|TRBV6-5|.
TGTGCCAGCAGTTACTCGATCAGTGTTAACACTGAAGATTTCTTT
CASSYSISVNTEDFF
>TRBJ2-7|few|TRBV4-3|.
TGCGCCAGCAGCCGTGTCCGGGACGGCTACGAGCAGTACTTC
CASSRVRDGYEQYF
>TRBJ1-2|.|TRBV7-9|.
TGTGCCAGCAGCTTATCAGGGGCAGATGGCTACACCTTC
CASSLSGADGYTF
>TRBJ2-5|.|TRBV12-3/TRBV12-4|.
TGTGCCAGCAGTTTACCTGGACTTGGATCAGAGACCCAGTACTTC
CASSLPGLGSETQYF
>TRBJ2-3|.|TRBV5-1|.
TGCGCCAGCAGCTTGGCTGCCGGGTTCAGCACAGATACGCAGTATTTT
CASSLAAGFSTDTQYF
>TRBJ1-5|few|TRBV27|.
TGTGCCAGCAGTCCCTCCCGGGGCGTTGGGAATCAGCCCCAGCATTTT
CASSPSRGVGNQPQHF
>TRBJ2-4|few|TRBV28|.
TGTGCCACGTATCACTCCGCCAAAAACATTCAGTACTTC
CATYHSAKNIQYF